The 5 T cell receptor beta chains listed next were all sequenced from one sample in a study of blood T cell repertoires in COVID-19. Clones were read by immunoSEQ multiplex PCR, and TCRdb kept only the in-frame ones, dropping some. In the table there are more than 95,000 clones, more than 80% of which are singletons. Input material: peripheral blood. The source of these receptors is a woman aged 55-75 years with acute or convalescent COVID-19.

This clone showed up just once. V gene TRBV21-1 combines with J gene TRBJ2-2; the DNA was not used to check the table's D call, TRBD1. TRBV21-1 is a pseudogene. The CDR3 runs to 16 residues. Here the CDR3 reads CASSKGTGVVGGELFF. The CDR3 bases are TGTGCCAGCAGCAAAGGGACAGGCGTGGTCGGCGGGGAGCTGTTTTTT.

The table lists this clone with a count of one. The chain carries TRBV5-1 and TRBJ2-1, with 13 bases aligning to TRBD2. Germline V gene sequence: CDR1 SGHRS, CDR2 YFSETQ. This CDR3 is built from 14 residues. V gave up 8 bases and J gave up 6 bases; unmatched junction bases: 5. CDR3 in DNA: TGCGCCAGTACTAGCGGGAGGGCCCCCAATGAGCAGTTCTTC. Residues: CASTSGRAPNEQFF.

CDR3 amino acids: CASSPKTSGSYTDTQYF. The CDR3, as DNA: TGTGCCAGCTCACCCAAGACTAGCGGGTCTTACACAGATACGCAGTATTTT. The chain employs TRBV18 and TRBJ2-3; 10 bases are shared with TRBD2. Per germline, CDR1 KGHSH and CDR2 LQKENI. V dropped 3 bases and J dropped 2; count of bases not matched to a gene: 8. The CDR3 is 17 residues long.

The rearrangement uses TRBV7-3 and TRBJ1-1, with no clear D. CDR3 size: 13 residues. From germline, CDR1 is SGHTA and CDR2 FQGTGA. V was pared by 5 bases and J by 5 bases, with 12 bases between. The CDR3 here is CASSTTPGTEAFF. The DNA for the CDR3 is TGTGCCAGCAGCACAACGCCGGGTACTGAAGCTTTCTTT.

This chain uses TRBV7-9 with TRBJ1-4, with 7 bases identical to TRBD1. V shed 8 bases, J shed 4 bases, and the junction held 4 bases outside the gene matches. Germline V gene lookup returns CDR1 SEHNR and CDR2 FQNEAQ (reference sequence). The CDR3 is 13 residues long. The CDR3 loop reads CASGGQINEKLFF. In DNA form, the CDR3 reads TGTGCCAGCGGGGGACAGATTAATGAAAAACTGTTTTTT.